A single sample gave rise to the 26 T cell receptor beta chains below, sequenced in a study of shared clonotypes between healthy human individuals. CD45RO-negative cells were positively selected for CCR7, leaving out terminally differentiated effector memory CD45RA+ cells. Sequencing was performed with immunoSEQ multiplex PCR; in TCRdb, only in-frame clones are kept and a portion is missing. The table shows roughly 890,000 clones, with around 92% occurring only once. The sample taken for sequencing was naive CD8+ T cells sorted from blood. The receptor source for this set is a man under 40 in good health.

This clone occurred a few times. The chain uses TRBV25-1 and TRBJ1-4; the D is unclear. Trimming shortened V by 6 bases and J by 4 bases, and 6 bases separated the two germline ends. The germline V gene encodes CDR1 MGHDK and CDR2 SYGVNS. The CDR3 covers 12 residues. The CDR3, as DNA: TGTGCCAGCAGGAGTTATAATGAAAAACTGTTTTTT. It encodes CASRSYNEKLFF. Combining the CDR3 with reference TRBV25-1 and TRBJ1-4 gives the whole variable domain EADIYQTPRYLVIGTGKKITLECSQTMGHDKMYWYQQDPGMELHLIHYSYGVNSTEKGDLSSESTVSRIRTEHFPLTLESARPSHTSQYLCASRSYNEKLFFGSGTQLSVL.

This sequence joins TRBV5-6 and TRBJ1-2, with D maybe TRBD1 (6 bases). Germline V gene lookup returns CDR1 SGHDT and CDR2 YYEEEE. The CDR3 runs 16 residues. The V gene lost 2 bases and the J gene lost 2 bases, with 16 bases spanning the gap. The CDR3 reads CASSFWTEHFNYGYTF. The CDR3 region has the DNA TGTGCCAGCAGCTTTTGGACAGAACATTTCAACTATGGCTACACCTTC.

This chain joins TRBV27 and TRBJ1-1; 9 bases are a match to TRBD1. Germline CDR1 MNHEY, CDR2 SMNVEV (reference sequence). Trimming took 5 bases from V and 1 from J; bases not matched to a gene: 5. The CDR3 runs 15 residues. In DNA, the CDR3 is TGTGCCAGCAGTCTCCTGGGACAGGGGAACACTGAAGCTTTCTTT. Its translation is CASSLLGQGNTEAFF.

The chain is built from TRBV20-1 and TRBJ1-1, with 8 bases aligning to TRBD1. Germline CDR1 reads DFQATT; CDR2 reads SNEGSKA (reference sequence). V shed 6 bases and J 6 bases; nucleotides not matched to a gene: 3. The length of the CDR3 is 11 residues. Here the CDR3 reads CSAQGASEAFF. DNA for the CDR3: TGCAGTGCCCAGGGGGCCTCTGAAGCTTTCTTT.

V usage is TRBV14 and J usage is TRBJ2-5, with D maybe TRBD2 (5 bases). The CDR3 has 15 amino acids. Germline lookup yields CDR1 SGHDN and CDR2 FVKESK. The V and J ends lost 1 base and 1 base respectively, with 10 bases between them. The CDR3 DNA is TGTGCCAGCAGCCAAGTAGGAGGTACCCAAGAGACCCAGTACTTC. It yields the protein CASSQVGGTQETQYF.

CDR3 bases: TGTGCCAGCAGTTACCCGGGACAGGGGGCCAAAAACATTCAGTACTTC. This codes for CASSYPGQGAKNIQYF. The rearrangement joins TRBV6-5 to TRBJ2-4, with 10 positions matching TRBD1. The CDR3 loop spans 16 amino acids. Germline-derived CDR1 and CDR2 are MNHEY and SVGAGI. The V segment lost 2 bases and the J segment 1 base; nucleotides outside the gene matches: 2.

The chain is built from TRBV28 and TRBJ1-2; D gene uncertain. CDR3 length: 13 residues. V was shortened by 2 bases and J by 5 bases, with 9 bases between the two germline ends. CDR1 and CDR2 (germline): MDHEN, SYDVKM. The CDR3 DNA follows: TGTGCCAGCAGTTTAACGGCAGTTTATGGCTACACCTTC. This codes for CASSLTAVYGYTF.

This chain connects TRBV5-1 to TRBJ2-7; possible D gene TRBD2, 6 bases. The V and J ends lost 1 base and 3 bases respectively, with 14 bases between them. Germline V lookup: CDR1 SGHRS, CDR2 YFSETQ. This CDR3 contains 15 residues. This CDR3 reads CASSLSGREDYEQYF. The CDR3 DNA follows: TGCGCCAGCAGCTTGTCTGGCAGGGAGGACTACGAGCAGTACTTC.

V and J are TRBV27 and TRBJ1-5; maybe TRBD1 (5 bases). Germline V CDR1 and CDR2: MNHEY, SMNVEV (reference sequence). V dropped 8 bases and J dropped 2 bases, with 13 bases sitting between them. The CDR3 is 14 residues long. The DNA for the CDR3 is TGTGCCAGCTCTAGGGGAATGGGCAATCAGCCCCAGCATTTT. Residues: CASSRGMGNQPQHF.

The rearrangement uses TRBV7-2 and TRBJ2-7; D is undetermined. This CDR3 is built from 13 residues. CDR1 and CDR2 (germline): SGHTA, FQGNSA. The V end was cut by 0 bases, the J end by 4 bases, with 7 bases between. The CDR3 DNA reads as TGTGCCAGCAGCTTAGCGGACGATTACGAGCAGTACTTC. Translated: CASSLADDYEQYF.

The CDR3 here is CSVGRVGRGEKLFF. In nucleotides, the CDR3 is TGCAGCGTTGGCAGAGTAGGAAGAGGTGAAAAACTGTTTTTT. V is TRBV29-1 and J is TRBJ1-4; D unresolved. Between the trimmed V and J ends, which lost 4 bases and 7 bases, there was a span of 16 bases. From germline, CDR1 is SQVTM and CDR2 ANQGSEA. The CDR3 consists of 14 residues.

CDR3 protein: CASSPLGTSGWDEQFF. The CDR3 coding sequence is TGCGCCAGCAGCCCCCTCGGTACTAGCGGGTGGGATGAGCAGTTCTTC. The V gene is TRBV4-1, the J gene TRBJ2-1, with 9 bases aligning to TRBD2. V lost 4 bases to trimming and J lost 8 bases; unmatched junction nucleotides: 12. The CDR3 is 16 amino acids. CDR1 and CDR2 (germline): MGHRA, YSYEKL.

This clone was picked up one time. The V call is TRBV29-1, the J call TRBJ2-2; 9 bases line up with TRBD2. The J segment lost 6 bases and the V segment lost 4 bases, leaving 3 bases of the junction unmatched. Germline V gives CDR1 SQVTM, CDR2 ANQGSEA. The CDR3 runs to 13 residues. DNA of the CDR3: TGCAGCGTTGTGGGACTAGCATCCGGGGAGCTGTTTTTT. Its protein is CSVVGLASGELFF.

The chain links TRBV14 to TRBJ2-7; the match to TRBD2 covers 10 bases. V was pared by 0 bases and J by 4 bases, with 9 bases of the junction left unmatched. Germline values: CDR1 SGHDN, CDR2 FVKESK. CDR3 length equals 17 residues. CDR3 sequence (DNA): TGTGCCAGCAGCCAAGAAGCTAGCGGGAGTAGTAGTTACGAGCAGTACTTC. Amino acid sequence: CASSQEASGSSSYEQYF.

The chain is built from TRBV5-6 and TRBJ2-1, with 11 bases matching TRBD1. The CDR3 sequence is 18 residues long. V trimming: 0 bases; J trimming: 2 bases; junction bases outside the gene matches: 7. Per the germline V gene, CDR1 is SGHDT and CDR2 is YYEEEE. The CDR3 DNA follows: TGTGCCAGCAGCTTGGCCTCGCGGGGACAGGGGGCCTACAATGAGCAGTTCTTC. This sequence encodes CASSLASRGQGAYNEQFF.

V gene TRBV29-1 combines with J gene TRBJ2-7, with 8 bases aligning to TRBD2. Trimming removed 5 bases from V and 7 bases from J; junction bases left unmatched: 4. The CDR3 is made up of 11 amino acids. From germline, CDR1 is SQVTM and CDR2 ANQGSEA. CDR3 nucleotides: TGCAGCGTTCGGGCTAGCGGGGAGCAGTACTTC. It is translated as CSVRASGEQYF.

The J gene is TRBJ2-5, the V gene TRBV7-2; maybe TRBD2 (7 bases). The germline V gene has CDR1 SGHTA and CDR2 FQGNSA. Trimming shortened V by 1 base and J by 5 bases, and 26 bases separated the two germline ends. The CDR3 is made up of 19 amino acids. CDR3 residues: CASSLVGASSGLEAETQYF. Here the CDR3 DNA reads TGTGCCAGCAGCTTAGTGGGGGCTTCTAGCGGCCTTGAGGCGGAGACCCAGTACTTC.

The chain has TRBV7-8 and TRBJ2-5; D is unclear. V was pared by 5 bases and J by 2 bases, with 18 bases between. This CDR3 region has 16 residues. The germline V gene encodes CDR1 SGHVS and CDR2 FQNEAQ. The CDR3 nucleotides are TGTGCCAGCAGCACCTGGGATCTTATGCCACAAGAGACCCAGTACTTC. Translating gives CASSTWDLMPQETQYF. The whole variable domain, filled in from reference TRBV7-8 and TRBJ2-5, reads GAGVSQSPRYKVAKRGQDVALRCDPISGHVSLFWYQQALGQGPEFLTYFQNEAQLDKSGLPSDRFFAERPEGSVSTLKIQRTQQEDSAVYLCASSTWDLMPQETQYFGPGTRLLVL.

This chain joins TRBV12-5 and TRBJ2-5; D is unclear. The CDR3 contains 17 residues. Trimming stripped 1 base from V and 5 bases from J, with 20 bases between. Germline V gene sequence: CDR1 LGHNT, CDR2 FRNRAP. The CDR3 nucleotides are TGTGCTAGTGGTTTGGCCTTAGGCACCCCCCGCCCCGAGACCCAGTACTTC. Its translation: CASGLALGTPRPETQYF.

CDR3: CASGLPPTMSGYHGYTF. In DNA form, the CDR3 reads TGTGCTAGTGGTTTGCCCCCGACGATGTCAGGGTACCATGGCTACACCTTC. The chain is built from TRBV12-5 and TRBJ1-2, with D possibly being TRBD1 (5 bases). The length of the CDR3 is 17 residues. V lost 2 bases and J lost 6, with 22 bases in between. Germline CDR1 LGHNT, CDR2 FRNRAP.

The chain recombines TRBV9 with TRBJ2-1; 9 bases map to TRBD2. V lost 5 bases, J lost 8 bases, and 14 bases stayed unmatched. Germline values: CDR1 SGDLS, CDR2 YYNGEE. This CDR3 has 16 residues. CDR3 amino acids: CASSPGGGRASDEQFF. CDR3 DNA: TGTGCCAGCAGTCCCGGTGGCGGGAGGGCCTCCGATGAGCAGTTCTTC.

CDR3 sequence (DNA): TGTGCCAGCAGCTTTGGGACAGTTCCGTATGATGGCTACACCTTC. It yields the protein CASSFGTVPYDGYTF. This rearrangement joins TRBV7-9 to TRBJ1-2; 7 bases are a match to TRBD1. The CDR3 runs to 15 residues. Germline CDR1 reads SEHNR; CDR2 reads FQNEAQ (reference sequence). V trimming: 3 bases; J trimming: 6 bases; junction bases outside the gene matches: 10.

The CDR3 loop is CASSYSPTSGGQTQYF. CDR3 nucleotide sequence: TGTGCCAGCAGTTACTCGCCGACTAGCGGGGGACAGACCCAGTACTTC. This rearrangement joins TRBV6-8 to TRBJ2-5; TRBD2 matches 12 bases. Trimming cost V 0 bases and J 6 bases; bases outside gene matches: 5. The length of the CDR3 is 16 residues. Looked up from germline, CDR1 is MNHGY and CDR2 is SAAAGT.

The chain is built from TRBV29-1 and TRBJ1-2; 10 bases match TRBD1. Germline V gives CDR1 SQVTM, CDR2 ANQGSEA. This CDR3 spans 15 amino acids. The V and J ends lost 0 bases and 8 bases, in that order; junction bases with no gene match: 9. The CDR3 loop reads CSVEEAGTGVGGYTF. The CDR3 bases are TGCAGCGTTGAAGAAGCCGGGACAGGGGTGGGCGGCTACACCTTC.

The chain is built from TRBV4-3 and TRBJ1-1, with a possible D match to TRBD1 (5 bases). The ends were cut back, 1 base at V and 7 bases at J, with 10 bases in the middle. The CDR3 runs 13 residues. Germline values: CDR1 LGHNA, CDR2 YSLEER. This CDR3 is CASSQADSVEAFF. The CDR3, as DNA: TGCGCCAGCAGCCAAGCCGACAGCGTTGAAGCTTTCTTT.

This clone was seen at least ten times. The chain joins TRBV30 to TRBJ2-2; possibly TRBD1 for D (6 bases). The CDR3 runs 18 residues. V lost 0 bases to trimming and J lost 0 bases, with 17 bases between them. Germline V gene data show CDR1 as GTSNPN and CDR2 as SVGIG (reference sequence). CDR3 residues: CAWSVYAGEIANTGELFF. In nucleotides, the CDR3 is TGTGCCTGGAGTGTATACGCAGGGGAGATTGCGAACACCGGGGAGCTGTTTTTT. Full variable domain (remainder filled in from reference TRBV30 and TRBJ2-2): SQTIHQWPATLVQPVGSPLSLECTVEGTSNPNLYWYRQAAGRGLQLLFYSVGIGQISSEVPQNLSASRPQDRQFILSSKKLLLSDSGFYLCAWSVYAGEIANTGELFFGEGSRLTVL.